The 5 T cell receptor beta chains below all came from one sample that was sequenced in a study of CD8+CD57+ T cells in acquired aplastic anemia. Sequencing was done on patients that had shown CD8+CD57+ cell expansion by flow cytometry. The template used for profiling TCR beta VDJ and CDR3 was genomic DNA. TCRdb reprocessed the reads with MiXCR, giving one entry per CDR3 protein. Of 75,000 to 80,000 distinct CDR3 sequences detected, 60% to 75% appear once; the ten largest clones hold approximately 80%. Sequenced sample: sorted CD4+, CD8+, or CD8+CD57+ T cells (not recorded which) from PBMCs. All receptors derive from a human donor with aplastic anemia.

V gene TRBV19 combines with J gene TRBJ2-2; a possible D gene is TRBD2 (5 bases). V dropped 1 base and J dropped 5 bases, with 11 bases sitting between them. In germline, CDR1 is LNHDA, CDR2 SQIVND (reference sequence). The CDR3 sequence is 15 residues long. In DNA form, the CDR3 reads TGTGCCAGTAGTATAGTCGTACAGCGGACCGGGGAGCTGTTTTTT. Amino acids: CASSIVVQRTGELFF.

The sample holds many counts of this clonotype. The chain has TRBV2 and TRBJ2-5; D assignment may be TRBD1 or TRBD2 (5 bases each). The CDR3 loop spans 16 amino acids. V dropped 4 bases and J dropped 0 bases, with 15 bases sitting between them. The germline CDR1 and CDR2 sequences are SNHLY and FYNNEI. Here the CDR3 DNA reads TGTGCCAGCAGTGGACGGGACCACCTGTACCAAGAGACCCAGTACTTC. Protein sequence: CASSGRDHLYQETQYF.

The rearrangement uses TRBV20-1 and TRBJ2-7; D may be TRBD2 (5 bases). V gave up 3 bases and J gave up 6 bases, with 21 bases separating them. This CDR3 is built from 15 residues. CDR1 and CDR2 (germline): DFQATT, SNEGSKA (reference sequence). CDR3 residues: CSARALGLPYSEQYF. CDR3 sequence (DNA): TGCAGTGCTAGGGCCCTCGGACTCCCGTACAGCGAGCAGTACTTC.

V gene TRBV20-1 combines with J gene TRBJ1-6; D unresolved. CDR3 length equals 14 residues. Germline loops: CDR1 DFQATT, CDR2 SNEGSKA (reference sequence). V gave up 6 bases and J gave up 8 bases, with 17 bases separating them. The CDR3 region is CSALSPALDSPLHF. The CDR3 DNA follows: TGCAGTGCCCTTTCCCCAGCTCTGGATTCACCCCTCCACTTT.

In DNA form, the CDR3 reads TGTGCCATCAGTGAGGGACTAGCGGACACAGATACGCAGTACTTC. As protein: CAISEGLADTDTQYF. The V call is TRBV10-3, the J call TRBJ2-7, with 10 bases aligning to TRBD2. V lost 2 bases and J lost 9; bases outside the gene matches: 10. Germline V gene sequence: CDR1 ENHRY, CDR2 SYGVKD. The CDR3 contains 15 residues.